The 9 T cell receptor beta chains below come from one sample, sequenced in a study of human T cells and chemical hapten exposure. Each CDR3 protein is one row after TCRdb ran MiXCR on the RACE reads. In the table there are 130,000 or so distinct CDR3 sequences, 11% of which are singletons. As for time point: patch test 3, about 24 weeks after DPC sensitization. Treatment reported: therapeutic diphenylcyclopropenone sensitization with weekly scalp DPC. Sequenced material: whole blood, taken in connection with sensitization to the hapten diphenylcyclopropenone (DPC). The source is a woman aged 50 to 60 with alopecia areata. Some clones in this sample may be carry-over from other donors' samples.

This clonotype was counted only a few times. The chain joins TRBV5-1 to TRBJ2-7, with D hard to call. Germline V CDR1 and CDR2: SGHRS, YFSETQ. The CDR3 consists of 15 residues. The ends were cut back, 4 bases at V and 4 bases at J, with 18 bases in the middle. CDR3: CASSAGDGFLYEQYF. CDR3 nucleotides: TGCGCCAGCAGCGCAGGTGATGGATTTTTGTACGAGCAGTACTTC.

Concerning this clonotype: A much more abundant neighbour one base away suggests this may be a read error. The chain carries TRBV20-1 and TRBJ2-1; possibly TRBD1 or TRBD2 for D (6 bases each). With 2 bases removed from V and 7 bases from J, the gap between germline ends came to 15 bases. This CDR3 has 14 amino acids. Germline CDR1 DFQATT, CDR2 SNEGSKA (reference sequence). CDR3 coding DNA: TGCAGTGCTAGATTTCGAGGGGGGCTGAATGAGCAGTTCTTC. Translating gives CSARFRGGLNEQFF.

This clonotype was seen more than once but under ten times. The rearrangement links TRBV18 to TRBJ2-7; maybe TRBD2 (6 bases). This CDR3 comprises 13 residues. Trimming removed 5 bases at V and 6 bases at J, with 14 bases between. CDR1 and CDR2 from the germline V gene are KGHSH and LQKENI. DNA of the CDR3: TGTGCCAGCTCAGCGGGGCCCGAGACCGAGCAGTACTTC. It yields the protein CASSAGPETEQYF.

The V gene is TRBV5-1, the J gene TRBJ2-3; the match to TRBD1 covers 8 bases. The CDR3 is made up of 15 amino acids. Trimming cost V 8 bases and J 7 bases; bases outside gene matches: 15. CDR1 and CDR2 from the germline V gene are SGHRS and YFSETQ. The CDR3 DNA follows: TGCGCCAGTTCCGCGACAGGGGAGGCATGGAATACGCAGTATTTT. Translated: CASSATGEAWNTQYF. Variable domain in full (rest from reference TRBV5-1 and TRBJ2-3): KAGVTQTPRYLIKTRGQQVTLSCSPISGHRSVSWYQQTPGQGLQFLFEYFSETQRNKGNFPGRFSGRQFSNSRSEMNVSTLELGDSALYLCASSATGEAWNTQYFGPGTRLTVL.

In regard to this clonotype: Germline and junction disagree at one end, which may indicate a read error. The rearrangement links TRBV20-1 to TRBJ1-2; a weak D match, TRBD1 (5 bases). CDR1 and CDR2 (germline): DFQATT, SNEGSKA (reference sequence). The CDR3 is 14 amino acids. The CDR3 region is CSAAQGGGGYGDTF. The CDR3 bases are TGCAGTGCCGCCCAAGGTGGCGGGGGGTATGGCGACACCTTC.

The table lists this clonotype with many counts. The genes are TRBV7-6 and TRBJ2-3; D gene unclear. CDR1 and CDR2 (germline): SGHVS, FNYEAQ. The CDR3 totals 16 residues. Trimming took 1 base from V and 0 from J, leaving 11 bases between them. CDR3 DNA: TGTGCCAGCAGCTTAGGGTCCGCTTCTAGCACAGATACGCAGTATTTT. Its protein product is CASSLGSASSTDTQYF.

The chain recombines TRBV7-9 with TRBJ2-1, with D perhaps given as TRBD1 or TRBD2 (5 bases each). Germline V gives CDR1 SEHNR, CDR2 FQNEAQ (reference sequence). The CDR3 length is 11 residues. Trimming cost V 6 bases and J 15 bases, with 15 bases left between them. CDR3 loop: CASRLTGPPFF. CDR3 nucleotides: TGTGCCAGCAGACTTACGGGACCCCCGTTCTTC.

This clonotype was seen a few times. The chain is built from TRBV24-1 and TRBJ2-3, with 9 bases matching TRBD1. CDR1 is KGHDR and CDR2 is SFDVKD in the germline V gene. The CDR3 contains 14 residues. V lost 4 bases, J lost 6 bases, and 4 bases stayed unmatched. CDR3 DNA sequence: TGTGCCACCAGTGACCGGACAGGGGCGGATACGCAGTATTTT. Protein: CATSDRTGADTQYF.

The chain links TRBV7-9 to TRBJ2-1; 7 bases fit TRBD2. CDR3 length: 15 residues. Germline V lookup: CDR1 SEHNR, CDR2 FQNEAQ (reference sequence). V trimming: 3 bases; J trimming: 3 bases; junction bases outside the gene matches: 5. The CDR3 bases are TGTGCCAGCAGCTTGACGGGAGGATTCTACAATGAGCAGTTCTTC. Translated, it gives CASSLTGGFYNEQFF.